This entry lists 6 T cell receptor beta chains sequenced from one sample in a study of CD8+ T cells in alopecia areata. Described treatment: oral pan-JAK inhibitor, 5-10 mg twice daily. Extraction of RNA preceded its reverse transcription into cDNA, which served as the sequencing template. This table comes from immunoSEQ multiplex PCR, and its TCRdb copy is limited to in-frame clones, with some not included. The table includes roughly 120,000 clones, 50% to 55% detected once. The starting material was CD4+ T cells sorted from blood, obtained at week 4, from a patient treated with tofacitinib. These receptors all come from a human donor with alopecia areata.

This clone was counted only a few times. The CDR3 DNA sequence: TGTGCCAGCAGCCGGACAGCGAACACCGGGGAGCTGTTTTTT. Protein product: CASSRTANTGELFF. The V gene is TRBV7-9, the J gene TRBJ2-2, with D tentatively TRBD1 (6 bases). CDR1 and CDR2 (germline): SEHNR, FQNEAQ (reference sequence). This CDR3 comprises 14 residues. V lost 5 bases to trimming and J lost 0 bases, with 7 bases between them.

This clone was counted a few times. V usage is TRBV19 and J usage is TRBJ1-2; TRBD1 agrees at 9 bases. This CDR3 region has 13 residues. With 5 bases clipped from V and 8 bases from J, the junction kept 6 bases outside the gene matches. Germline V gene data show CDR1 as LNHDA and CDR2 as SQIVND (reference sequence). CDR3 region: CASSWTGERGYTF. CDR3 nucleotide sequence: TGTGCCAGTAGTTGGACAGGGGAGAGAGGCTACACCTTC.

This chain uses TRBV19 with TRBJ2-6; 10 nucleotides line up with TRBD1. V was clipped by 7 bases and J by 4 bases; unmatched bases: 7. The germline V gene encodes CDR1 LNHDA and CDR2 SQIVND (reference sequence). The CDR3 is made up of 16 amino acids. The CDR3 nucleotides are TGTGCCAGTATCGGGACAGGGGAAGTCGGGGCCAACGTCCTGACTTTC. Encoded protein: CASIGTGEVGANVLTF.

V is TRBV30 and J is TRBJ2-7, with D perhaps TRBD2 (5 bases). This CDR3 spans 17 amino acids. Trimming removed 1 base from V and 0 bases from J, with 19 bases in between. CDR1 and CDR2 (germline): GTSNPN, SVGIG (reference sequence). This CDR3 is CAWSEDLGVLVSYEQYF. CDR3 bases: TGTGCCTGGAGTGAGGACCTCGGGGTTCTAGTCTCCTACGAGCAGTACTTC.

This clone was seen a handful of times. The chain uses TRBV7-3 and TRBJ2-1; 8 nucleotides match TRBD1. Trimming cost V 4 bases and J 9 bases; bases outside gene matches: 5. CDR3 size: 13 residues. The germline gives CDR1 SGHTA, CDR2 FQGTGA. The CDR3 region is CASSSDRGGEQFF. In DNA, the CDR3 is TGTGCCAGCAGCTCCGACAGGGGCGGTGAGCAGTTCTTC.

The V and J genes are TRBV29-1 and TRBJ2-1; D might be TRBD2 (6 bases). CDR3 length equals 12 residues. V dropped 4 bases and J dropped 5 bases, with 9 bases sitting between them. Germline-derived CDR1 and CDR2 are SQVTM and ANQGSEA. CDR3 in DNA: TGCAGCGTTGGGCTAGCGCACAATGAGCAGTTCTTC. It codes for CSVGLAHNEQFF.